This TCR beta chain was found in a study of blood T cell repertoires in COVID-19. The V segment lost 7 bases and the J segment 6 bases; nucleotides outside the gene matches: 17. The CDR3 sequence is 16 residues long. Germline V gene lookup returns CDR1 ENHRY and CDR2 SYGVKD. The data were produced by immunoSEQ multiplex PCR, yet TCRdb's version contains in-frame clones alone and is incomplete. This table has under 200,000 clones, roughly 80% appearing once. Sequenced sample: peripheral blood. The TCR originated in a man aged 60-69 years with active or convalescent COVID-19. The chain joins TRBV10-3 to TRBJ2-7, with TRBD2 matching over 8 bases. Here the CDR3 DNA reads TGTGCCATCATGGGTCTGGGAGCGGGAGATTCTGGCGAGCAGTACTTC. Amino acid sequence: CAIMGLGAGDSGEQYF.